The next 13 T cell receptor beta chains were all read from a single sample in a study of T cells in localized non-small cell lung cancer. The repertoire was sequenced with immunoSEQ multiplex PCR; TCRdb's copy has only in-frame clones and lacks some. This table holds 40,000 to 50,000 clones, about 86% found once. This specimen consisted of peripheral blood, obtained before any cancer treatment. The receptors shown here come from a woman aged 18-55 years with stage III lung adenocarcinoma.

The chain uses TRBV21-1 and TRBJ2-1. TRBV21-1 is annotated as a pseudogene. The CDR3 totals 17 residues. The DNA for the CDR3 is TGTGCCAGCAGCCGAAGAATAGGGGGGTGTCGCTACAATGAGCAGTTCTTC. This gives the protein CASSRRIGGCRYNEQFF.

This clone has just a few counts. This rearrangement joins TRBV29-1 to TRBJ2-7, with 11 bases fitting TRBD2. After removal of 3 bases from V and 3 bases from J, the junction contained 10 bases not matched to a gene. CDR1 is SQVTM and CDR2 is ANQGSEA in the germline V gene. The CDR3 covers 16 residues. DNA for the CDR3: TGCAGCGTTGACCGAGTGGGGACTAGCGGACGCTACGAGCAGTACTTC. Protein product: CSVDRVGTSGRYEQYF.

This chain uses TRBV5-1 with TRBJ2-5; D gene unclear. Per the germline V gene, CDR1 is SGHRS and CDR2 is YFSETQ. V lost 1 base, J lost 3 bases, and 7 bases lay in between. CDR3 length: 13 amino acids. This CDR3 is CASSLYGEETQYF. The CDR3 bases are TGCGCCAGCAGCTTGTATGGGGAAGAGACCCAGTACTTC.

The J gene is TRBJ1-2, the V gene TRBV4-2; 10 bases align to TRBD1. CDR3 length: 14 residues. The germline CDR1 and CDR2 sequences are LGHNA and YNFKEQ. Unmatched junction bases numbered 2, after V lost 0 bases and J lost 7 bases. This CDR3 reads CASSQEGQGSGYTF. The CDR3 region has the DNA TGTGCCAGCAGCCAAGAGGGACAGGGGAGTGGCTACACCTTC.

The rearrangement uses TRBV18 and TRBJ1-5, with TRBD1 matching over 8 bases. CDR1 and CDR2 from the germline V gene are KGHSH and LQKENI. The V and J ends lost 6 bases and 0 bases, in that order; junction bases with no gene match: 4. The CDR3 has 15 amino acids. The CDR3 spells CASSRGQGSNQPQHF. Written as DNA, the CDR3 is TGTGCCAGCTCCCGAGGACAGGGTAGCAATCAGCCCCAGCATTTT.

This clone has only a few counts. This sequence joins TRBV11-2 and TRBJ2-1; TRBD1 aligns across 10 bases. CDR1 is SGHAT and CDR2 is FQNNGV in the germline V gene. Germline trimming cut 7 bases from V and 1 base from J; bases unmatched to any gene: 4. The CDR3 extends over 15 amino acids. CDR3 DNA sequence: TGTGCCAGCAAACTGGGACAGGGGTCCTACAATGAGCAGTTCTTC. Translating gives CASKLGQGSYNEQFF.

J is TRBJ1-4 and V is TRBV11-2; the D is unclear. Trimming took 5 bases from V and 0 from J, leaving 19 bases between them. Germline CDR1 is SGHAT and CDR2 is FQNNGV. This CDR3 region has 18 residues. The DNA of the CDR3 is TGTGCCAGCAGCCCACAGATTGGCCAGAGCGCAACTAATGAAAAACTGTTTTTT. Translating it yields CASSPQIGQSATNEKLFF. Drawing the rest from reference TRBV11-2 and TRBJ1-4, the complete variable domain is EAGVAQSPRYKIIEKRQSVAFWCNPISGHATLYWYQQILGQGPKLLIQFQNNGVVDDSQLPKDRFSAERLKGVDSTLKIQPAKLEDSAVYLCASSPQIGQSATNEKLFFGSGTQLSVL.

The gene calls are TRBV9 and TRBJ1-5, with D perhaps TRBD1 (6 bases). Trimming pared 3 bases from V and 2 bases from J, leaving 15 bases between. The germline CDR1 and CDR2 sequences are SGDLS and YYNGEE. The CDR3 loop spans 16 amino acids. CDR3 loop: CASSATGSPGNQPQHF. CDR3 DNA sequence: TGTGCCAGCAGCGCAACAGGGAGTCCGGGCAATCAGCCCCAGCATTTT. Drawing the rest from reference TRBV9 and TRBJ1-5, the complete variable domain is DSGVTQTPKHLITATGQRVTLRCSPRSGDLSVYWYQQSLDQGLQFLIQYYNGEERAKGNILERFSAQQFPDLHSELNLSSLELGDSALYFCASSATGSPGNQPQHFGDGTRLSIL.

The V and J genes are TRBV13 and TRBJ1-3; tentatively, D is TRBD1 (5 bases). The V end lost 5 bases, the J end lost 0 bases, and 14 bases lay between the germline ends. Looked up from germline, CDR1 is PRHDT and CDR2 is FYEKMQ (reference sequence). The CDR3 contains 16 residues. The CDR3 nucleotides are TGTGCCAGCAGCCGCGGCAGGGCGGGCTCTGGAAACACCATATATTTT. Its translation is CASSRGRAGSGNTIYF. The variable domain in full, completed from reference TRBV13 and TRBJ1-3, reads AAGVIQSPRHLIKEKRETATLKCYPIPRHDTVYWYQQGPGQDPQFLISFYEKMQSDKGSIPDRFSAQQFSDYHSELNMSSLELGDSALYFCASSRGRAGSGNTIYFGEGSWLTVV.

This clone was detected once. The rearrangement joins TRBV11-2 to TRBJ2-4; D might be TRBD1 (6 bases). Germline V gene sequence: CDR1 SGHAT, CDR2 FQNNGV. This CDR3 has 14 amino acids. Trimming removed 4 bases from V and 4 bases from J, with 11 bases in between. CDR3 nucleotides: TGTGCCAGCAGCTCCAACCAGGGGAAAAACATTCAGTACTTC. It codes for CASSSNQGKNIQYF.

The V call is TRBV5-4, the J call TRBJ2-7; D unclear. Trimming removed 6 bases at V and 5 bases at J, with 15 bases between. CDR1 and CDR2 (germline): SGHNT, YYREEE (reference sequence). This CDR3 has 13 residues. CDR3 bases: TGTGCCAGCACCGCCACGGATTTCAACGAGCAGTACTTC. It specifies CASTATDFNEQYF.

V gene TRBV5-4 combines with J gene TRBJ1-2; D might be TRBD1 (5 bases). V lost 3 bases, J lost 4 bases, and 13 bases lay in between. The CDR3 covers 14 residues. Germline V gene sequence: CDR1 SGHNT, CDR2 YYREEE (reference sequence). The CDR3 region has the DNA TGTGCCAGCAGCTCGGAGACAGTCGGCTATGGCTACACCTTC. Its protein product is CASSSETVGYGYTF.

The chain links TRBV6-1 to TRBJ2-7; D is possibly TRBD1 (5 bases). The CDR3 consists of 15 residues. Germline V gene lookup returns CDR1 MNHNS and CDR2 SASEGT. V lost 1 base and J lost 3, with 13 bases in between. This CDR3 is CASSEGIGAIYEQYF. The CDR3 nucleotides read TGTGCCAGCAGTGAAGGAATAGGGGCTATCTACGAGCAGTACTTC.